These T cell receptor beta chains were read from a single sample in a study of PD-L1 blockade in urothelial cancer. The method was immunoSEQ multiplex PCR; TCRdb's version includes in-frame clones alone and lacks a portion of them. Of about 26,000 clones detected, about 88% appear once; the ten largest clones hold around 32%. Sequences were derived from PBMCs, sampled around atezolizumab (anti-PD-L1) treatment. Receptors originate from a man aged 55 to 70 with urothelial cancer. Each CDR3 is given with its conserved first and last residue. The D gene is left open where the match is weak. Clone size is shown for a subset of rows, as once, few, many or a class of expanded clone.

CDR3: CASGLAGGLGREQYF; DNA: TGTGCTAGTGGTTTGGCGGGAGGGCTTGGTCGCGAGCAGTACTTC; length: 15; J: TRBJ2-7; V: TRBV12-5; size: -; D: TRBD2
CDR3: CASSLSPGDTEAFF; DNA: TGCGCCAGCAGCTTGTCCCCAGGGGACACTGAAGCTTTCTTT; length: 14; J: TRBJ1-1; V: TRBV5-1; size: -; D: -
CDR3: CAWIQGVTEAFF; DNA: TGTGCCTGGATACAGGGTGTCACTGAAGCTTTCTTT; length: 12; J: TRBJ1-1; V: TRBV30; size: -; D: -
CDR3: CASSLVSSGRNSYNEQFF; DNA: TGTGCCAGCAGCTTAGTGTCTAGCGGACGTAACTCCTACAATGAGCAGTTCTTC; length: 18; J: TRBJ2-1; V: TRBV7-3; size: -; D: TRBD2
CDR3: CAWSSGTRREQETQYF; DNA: TGTGCCTGGAGTTCCGGGACTAGGAGAGAACAAGAGACCCAGTACTTC; length: 16; J: TRBJ2-5; V: TRBV30; size: -; D: TRBD2
CDR3: CAINPFRDSNYGYTF; DNA: TGTGCCATCAATCCCTTCAGGGACAGCAACTATGGCTACACCTTC; length: 15; J: TRBJ1-2; V: TRBV10-3; size: -; D: TRBD1
CDR3: CAIGTPGAGPLHF; DNA: TGTGCCATCGGGACGCCTGGAGCGGGGCCCCTCCACTTT; length: 13; J: TRBJ1-6; V: TRBV28; size: -; D: -
CDR3: CASRGGASGREETQYF; DNA: TGTGCCAGCAGGGGGGGGGCTAGCGGGAGGGAAGAGACCCAGTACTTC; length: 16; J: TRBJ2-5; V: TRBV9; size: -; D: TRBD2
CDR3: CAIRDRTTEAFF; DNA: TGTGCCATCAGAGACAGGACCACTGAAGCTTTCTTT; length: 12; J: TRBJ1-1; V: TRBV10-3; size: few; D: -
CDR3: CAISESNQLQETQYF; DNA: TGTGCCATCAGTGAGTCGAACCAGTTACAAGAGACCCAGTACTTC; length: 15; J: TRBJ2-5; V: TRBV10-3; size: -; D: -
CDR3: CASSYGGRDTF; DNA: TGTGCCAGCAGTTACGGGGGCCGGGACACCTTC; length: 11; J: TRBJ1-2; V: TRBV6-5; size: -; D: -
CDR3: CASSSEGPGGPTEAFF; DNA: TGTGCCAGCAGCTCGGAGGGGCCAGGGGGGCCCACTGAAGCTTTCTTT; length: 16; J: TRBJ1-1; V: TRBV13; size: -; D: TRBD1
CDR3: CASSKVCWHEQYF; DNA: TGTGCCAGCAGCAAAGTCTGCTGGCACGAGCAGTACTTC; length: 13; J: TRBJ2-7; V: TRBV21-1; size: -; D: -
CDR3: CASSYLGGGSYNEQFF; DNA: TGCGCCAGCAGCTACCTCGGCGGGGGCTCTTACAATGAGCAGTTCTTC; length: 16; J: TRBJ2-1; V: TRBV5-1; size: -; D: -
CDR3: CASSRYRDSRQYF; DNA: TGTGCCAGCAGTAGATACCGGGACAGTCGTCAGTATTTT; length: 13; J: TRBJ2-3; V: TRBV6-4; size: -; D: TRBD1
CDR3: CASSLGSVQRGGWSYNEQFF; DNA: TGCGCCAGCAGCTTGGGTTCTGTCCAGCGGGGGGGCTGGTCCTACAATGAGCAGTTCTTC; length: 20; J: TRBJ2-1; V: TRBV5-1; size: -; D: TRBD2
CDR3: CASTMSGVGEQYF; DNA: TGTGCCAGTACTATGTCGGGGGTGGGCGAGCAGTACTTC; length: 13; J: TRBJ2-7; V: TRBV19; size: -; D: -
CDR3: CSVELGARTQYF; DNA: TGCAGCGTTGAGTTGGGGGCTAGGACCCAGTACTTC; length: 12; J: TRBJ2-5; V: TRBV29-1; size: -; D: -
CDR3: CASRGLSNYGYTF; DNA: TGTGCCAGCAGGGGCCTCTCTAACTATGGCTACACCTTC; length: 13; J: TRBJ1-2; V: TRBV6-1; size: -; D: -
CDR3: CASRLPGRYEQYF; DNA: TGTGCCAGCAGGCTCCCAGGCCGCTACGAGCAGTACTTC; length: 13; J: TRBJ2-7; V: TRBV6-5; size: -; D: -
CDR3: CASSDPSGSTGFYEQYF; DNA: TGCGCCAGCAGTGATCCTAGCGGGAGTACCGGCTTCTACGAGCAGTACTTC; length: 17; J: TRBJ2-7; V: TRBV10-2; size: -; D: TRBD2
CDR3: CASSPDQGGGLKIAKNIQYF; DNA: TGTGCCAGCAGCCCAGACCAGGGCGGGGGGCTTAAAATAGCCAAAAACATTCAGTACTTC; length: 20; J: TRBJ2-4; V: TRBV9; size: -; D: TRBD2
CDR3: CASSARGQGDEQYF; DNA: TGCGCCAGCAGCGCCCGGGGACAGGGCGACGAGCAGTACTTC; length: 14; J: TRBJ2-7; V: TRBV5-1; size: -; D: TRBD1
CDR3: CAISPPDRGSGNTIYF; DNA: TGTGCCATCAGTCCCCCGGACAGGGGTTCTGGAAACACCATATATTTT; length: 16; J: TRBJ1-3; V: TRBV10-3; size: -; D: TRBD1
CDR3: CASSRTGGTYEQYF; DNA: TGTGCCAGCAGTCGGACAGGGGGAACCTACGAGCAGTACTTC; length: 14; J: TRBJ2-7; V: TRBV6-1; size: -; D: TRBD1
CDR3: CASSFLGATGGQETQYF; DNA: TGTGCCAGCAGTTTCCTGGGGGCTACAGGGGGTCAAGAGACCCAGTACTTC; length: 17; J: TRBJ2-5; V: TRBV27; size: -; D: TRBD1
CDR3: CASSLAGTGRPEQYF; DNA: TGTGCCAGCAGCCTTGCCGGGACAGGGCGCCCGGAGCAGTACTTC; length: 15; J: TRBJ2-7; V: TRBV11-2; size: -; D: TRBD1
CDR3: CASNPGQGGFMAEAFF; DNA: TGTGCCAGCAACCCGGGACAGGGTGGGTTTATGGCTGAAGCTTTCTTT; length: 16; J: TRBJ1-1; V: TRBV6-6; size: few; D: TRBD1
CDR3: CASSPGLGWETQYF; DNA: TGCGCCAGCAGCCCGGGACTCGGCTGGGAGACCCAGTACTTC; length: 14; J: TRBJ2-5; V: TRBV5-1; size: once; D: -
CDR3: CASSLETDPTYEQYF; DNA: TGTGCCAGCAGCTTAGAGACAGACCCAACCTACGAGCAGTACTTC; length: 15; J: TRBJ2-7; V: TRBV7-8; size: once; D: -
CDR3: CASSPMSAGEVSTDTQYF; DNA: TGTGCCAGCAGTCCCATGTCAGCGGGGGAGGTGAGCACAGATACGCAGTATTTT; length: 18; J: TRBJ2-3; V: TRBV27; size: -; D: TRBD2
CDR3: CASSALTGNEQFF; DNA: TGTGCCAGCAGCGCGTTGACTGGGAATGAGCAGTTCTTC; length: 13; J: TRBJ2-1; V: TRBV9; size: -; D: -
CDR3: CASSQDLGQHYGYTF; DNA: TGTGCCAGCAGCCAAGATCTGGGACAGCACTATGGCTACACCTTC; length: 15; J: TRBJ1-2; V: TRBV4-2; size: -; D: TRBD1
CDR3: CASSPRGGTGEEQYF; DNA: TGTGCCAGCAGCCCGCGGGGAGGAACAGGGGAAGAGCAGTACTTC; length: 15; J: TRBJ2-7; V: TRBV7-3; size: -; D: -
CDR3: CATTPGGLNNSPLHF; DNA: TGTGCCACCACCCCAGGCGGGTTGAATAATTCACCCCTCCACTTT; length: 15; J: TRBJ1-6; V: TRBV15; size: -; D: -
CDR3: CAWSRDSNNQPQHF; DNA: TGTGCCTGGAGTCGGGACAGCAACAATCAGCCCCAGCATTTT; length: 14; J: TRBJ1-5; V: TRBV30; size: once; D: TRBD1
CDR3: CASSPRAPGGRGGEKLFF; DNA: TGTGCCAGCAGCCCAAGAGCCCCGGGGGGCAGGGGCGGTGAAAAACTGTTTTTT; length: 18; J: TRBJ1-4; V: TRBV9; size: -; D: -
CDR3: CASSLRGYQETQYF; DNA: TGTGCCAGCAGCTTACGGGGGTACCAAGAGACCCAGTACTTC; length: 14; J: TRBJ2-5; V: TRBV7-6; size: -; D: -
CDR3: CASSPGHYEQYF; DNA: TGTGCCAGCAGTCCGGGACACTACGAGCAGTACTTC; length: 12; J: TRBJ2-7; V: TRBV2; size: -; D: -
CDR3: CATGTLVTQYF; DNA: TGTGCCACCGGGACTTTAGTGACCCAGTACTTC; length: 11; J: TRBJ2-5; V: TRBV27; size: -; D: -
CDR3: CASSPRGNLMNTEAFF; DNA: TGTGCCAGCTCACCTCGGGGGAACTTGATGAACACTGAAGCTTTCTTT; length: 16; J: TRBJ1-1; V: TRBV18; size: -; D: -
CDR3: CASSLAPMNTEAFF; DNA: TGTGCCAGCAGCTTAGCCCCCATGAACACTGAAGCTTTCTTT; length: 14; J: TRBJ1-1; V: TRBV7-8; size: -; D: -
CDR3: CASSLYRGSSGELFF; DNA: TGCGCCAGCAGCTTGTACAGGGGGAGTAGCGGGGAGCTGTTTTTT; length: 15; J: TRBJ2-2; V: TRBV5-1; size: -; D: TRBD1
CDR3: CASSIGGDTQYF; DNA: TGCGCCAGCAGCATAGGGGGTGATACGCAGTATTTT; length: 12; J: TRBJ2-3; V: TRBV5-1; size: -; D: -
CDR3: CASSPRGGTQYF; DNA: TGTGCCAGCAGCCCGAGGGGAGGCACGCAGTATTTT; length: 12; J: TRBJ2-3; V: TRBV7-2; size: -; D: -
CDR3: CASLMGGHSNQPQHF; DNA: TGTGCCAGCCTGATGGGGGGGCATAGCAATCAGCCCCAGCATTTT; length: 15; J: TRBJ1-5; V: TRBV28; size: once; D: -
CDR3: CASSFREQYNSPLHF; DNA: TGTGCCAGCAGCTTTAGGGAGCAGTATAATTCACCCCTCCACTTT; length: 15; J: TRBJ1-6; V: TRBV5-5; size: once; D: -
CDR3: CASSTGQSSGNTIYF; DNA: TGTGCCAGCAGTACTGGACAGAGCTCTGGAAACACCATATATTTT; length: 15; J: TRBJ1-3; V: TRBV6-5; size: -; D: -
CDR3: CATMSLYTEAFF; DNA: TGTGCCACCATGAGTTTGTACACTGAAGCTTTCTTT; length: 12; J: TRBJ1-1; V: TRBV7-9; size: -; D: -
CDR3: CASSRWVARGLNNEQFF; DNA: TGTGCCAGCAGCCGTTGGGTCGCCAGGGGGCTTAACAATGAGCAGTTCTTC; length: 17; J: TRBJ2-1; V: TRBV5-5; size: -; D: TRBD1
CDR3: CASSRGGTDTQYF; DNA: TGTGCCAGCAGCCGCGGGGGGACAGATACGCAGTATTTT; length: 13; J: TRBJ2-3; V: TRBV7-8; size: -; D: TRBD2
CDR3: CASSLAGLRVSTDTQYF; DNA: TGTGCCAGCAGCTTGGCCGGGTTGAGGGTGAGCACAGATACGCAGTATTTT; length: 17; J: TRBJ2-3; V: TRBV5-6; size: once; D: -
CDR3: CASSYRGQQPQHF; DNA: TGTGCCAGCAGTTACAGGGGCCAGCAGCCCCAGCATTTT; length: 13; J: TRBJ1-5; V: TRBV6-5; size: -; D: -